This T cell receptor beta chain was recorded in a study of T-cell reconstitution after alpha-beta-depleted transplantation in children. Points from the study as a whole: Several hundred graft clones that had expanded were reportedly the source of alpha-beta T cells about two months after transplant. Newly generated T cells supplied most T-cell counts and diversity one year post-transplant.

This sample's TCRbeta library carried unique molecular identifier barcodes. TCRdb reprocessed the PCR reads with MiXCR, giving one entry per CDR3 protein. The repertoire includes a few hundred thousand distinct CDR3 sequences, about a quarter of them detected once, and 35% to 40% sits in the top ten. This clonotype was seen only a few times. The antigen remains unidentified. V shed 8 bases and J 5 bases; nucleotides not matched to a gene: 11. The CDR3 has 15 amino acids. In germline, CDR1 is MNHEY, CDR2 SMNVEV (reference sequence). Sequencing was performed on PBMCs, taken before TCRalphabeta/CD19-depleted stem cell transplant. This chain uses TRBV27 with TRBJ2-3; 9 nucleotides align to TRBD1. The sequence derives from a boy in the first two years of life with Wiskott-Aldrich syndrome, due to receive a stem cell transplant. CDR3 sequence: CASVSWDRVGDTQYF. The DNA of the CDR3 is TGTGCCAGCGTATCCTGGGACAGGGTAGGAGATACGCAGTATTTT.